This T cell receptor (beta chain) was captured in a study of human T cells and chemical hapten exposure. Study overall: Alopecia areata, totalis or universalis was found in mostly female patients.

Each CDR3 protein gets one entry after TCRdb re-called the RACE reads with MiXCR. The table lists some 200,000 distinct CDR3 sequences, around 30% of them singletons. Trimming stripped 2 bases from V and 1 base from J, with 12 bases between. The CDR3 extends over 15 amino acids. Germline loops: CDR1 MDHEN, CDR2 SYDVKM. Described time point: pre-sensitization, week 0. Treatment in this sample: therapeutic diphenylcyclopropenone sensitization with weekly scalp DPC. This clonotype was found a few times. This clonotype was sampled from a woman aged 25 to 39 with alopecia areata. Some clones in this sample may be carry-over from other donors' samples. The sequencing used whole blood, collected in connection with sensitization to the hapten diphenylcyclopropenone (DPC). The chain carries TRBV28 and TRBJ2-7, with D tentatively TRBD2 (5 bases). CDR3 protein: CASSLRSLASYEQYF. The CDR3 nucleotides read TGTGCCAGCAGTTTAAGGTCTCTAGCTTCCTACGAGCAGTACTTC.